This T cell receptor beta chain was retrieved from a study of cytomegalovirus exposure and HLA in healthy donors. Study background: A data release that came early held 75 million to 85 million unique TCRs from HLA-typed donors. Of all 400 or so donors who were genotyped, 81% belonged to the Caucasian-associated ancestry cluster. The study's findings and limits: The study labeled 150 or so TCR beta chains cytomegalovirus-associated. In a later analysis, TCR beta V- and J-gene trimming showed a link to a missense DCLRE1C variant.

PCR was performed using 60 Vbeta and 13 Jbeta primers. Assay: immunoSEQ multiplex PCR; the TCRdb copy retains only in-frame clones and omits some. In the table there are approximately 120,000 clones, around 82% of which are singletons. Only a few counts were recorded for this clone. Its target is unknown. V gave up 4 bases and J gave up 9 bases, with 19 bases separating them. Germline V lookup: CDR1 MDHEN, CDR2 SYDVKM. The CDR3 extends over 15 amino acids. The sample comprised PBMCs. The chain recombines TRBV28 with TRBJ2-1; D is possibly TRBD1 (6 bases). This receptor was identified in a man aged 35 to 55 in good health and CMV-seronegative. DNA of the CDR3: TGTGCCAGCAGTTACGAACAGGGAATCGGAGGTGAGCAGTTCTTC. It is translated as CASSYEQGIGGEQFF.